This TCR beta chain was sequenced in a study of beta chain features in type 1 diabetes. As every portion of the isolated RNA was reverse transcribed, the sequencing read expressed TCRB transcripts. Sequencing used immunoSEQ multiplex PCR; TCRdb keeps in-frame clones, though not all of them. This table holds hundreds of thousands of clones, approximately 13% found once. The CDR3 loop spans 14 amino acids. Germline V CDR1 and CDR2: GTSNPN, SVGIG (reference sequence). V was shortened by 2 bases and J by 6 bases, with 17 bases between the two germline ends. The specimen sequenced was naive CD4+ T cells from blood. V gene TRBV30 combines with J gene TRBJ2-7; D is unclear. This sequence was found in a man aged 25 to 40 in good health. CDR3 nucleotides: TGTGCCTGGAGTAAAAACTGGGCAGCTAGCGAGCAGTACGTC. Protein product: CAWSKNWAASEQYV.